Each of the 2 T cell receptor beta chains below was sequenced from the same sample in a study of cytomegalovirus exposure and HLA in healthy donors. Sequencing used immunoSEQ multiplex PCR; TCRdb keeps in-frame clones, though not all of them. The table includes under 400,000 clones, roughly 89% detected once. The sequenced material came from PBMCs. These receptors were obtained from a young woman in good health and CMV-seronegative.

The genes are TRBV4-1 and TRBJ1-1; TRBD1 is a possible D gene (6 bases). CDR1 and CDR2 (germline): MGHRA, YSYEKL. CDR3 size: 13 residues. V lost 3 bases, J lost 6 bases, and 11 bases lay in between. The CDR3 DNA is TGCGCCAGCAGCCAGAACAGGGAAGCTGAAGCTTTCTTT. Its translation: CASSQNREAEAFF.

This chain links TRBV6-6 with TRBJ2-5; 7 nucleotides agree with TRBD2. This CDR3 comprises 13 residues. The germline V gene has CDR1 MNHNY and CDR2 SVGAGI (reference sequence). Trimming removed 2 bases from V and 6 bases from J; junction bases left unmatched: 3. The CDR3 here is CASSYGGGQTQYF. CDR3 sequence (DNA): TGTGCCAGCAGTTACGGGGGAGGGCAGACCCAGTACTTC.